The present T cell receptor (beta chain) was sequenced within a study of cytomegalovirus exposure and HLA in healthy donors. As for this clone: Its specificity is unknown.

The V and J ends lost 0 bases and 12 bases respectively, with 13 bases between them. This CDR3 is 14 amino acids long. Looked up from germline, CDR1 is SGHRS and CDR2 is YFSETQ. The PCR had 60 Vbeta and 13 Jbeta primers. Profiled with immunoSEQ multiplex PCR; TCRdb holds only in-frame clones, not every one. The sample records over 150,000 clones, roughly 80% being singletons. General study points: About 87% or about 30% of the time was how often most TCR beta V segments were productive, according to an earlier analysis.

The TCR comes from a woman aged 45-60 years in good health and CMV-seronegative. The J gene is TRBJ2-6, the V gene TRBV5-1, with D perhaps TRBD1 (6 bases). The sample consisted of PBMCs. CDR3 in DNA: TGCGCCAGCAGCTTGGGGACAGCGACAAGCGTCCTGACTTTC. This codes for CASSLGTATSVLTF.